These T cell receptor beta chains were read from a single sample in a study of cytomegalovirus exposure and HLA in healthy donors. Profiled with immunoSEQ multiplex PCR; TCRdb holds only in-frame clones, not every one. This sample has about 60,000 clones, with approximately 70% found just once. The specimen was PBMCs. The source is a woman in her sixties or seventies in good health and CMV-seropositive. CDR3s include the opening cysteine and the closing phenylalanine or tryptophan. The D gene is left open where the match is weak. Rows give clone size only sometimes, using once, few, many, or a class for an expanded clone.

TRBJ1-4	NA	TRBV5-1	TRBD1	CASSSGTGAPNEKLFF	TGCGCCAGCAGCTCGGGGACAGGCGCTCCTAATGAAAAACTGTTTTTT
TRBJ2-7	NA	TRBV7-2	NA	CASSRGSVYEQYF	TGTGCCAGCAGCCGTGGAAGCGTCTACGAGCAGTACTTC
TRBJ2-2	NA	TRBV10-1	NA	CASSESGGAGELFF	TGCGCCAGCAGTGAGAGCGGTGGGGCCGGGGAGCTGTTTTTT
TRBJ1-3	NA	TRBV2	NA	CAGEGGDTIYF	TGTGCCGGTGAAGGAGGGGACACCATATATTTT
TRBJ1-2	NA	TRBV12-5	TRBD1	CASGLAWDRAISNYGYTF	TGTGCTAGTGGTTTGGCTTGGGACAGGGCGATTTCTAACTATGGCTACACCTTC
TRBJ2-3	NA	TRBV19	NA	CATRDRGSTDTQYF	TGTGCCACCAGAGATCGAGGGTCCACAGATACGCAGTATTTT
TRBJ1-1	few	TRBV6-4	TRBD1	CASSTPEGANTEAFF	TGTGCCAGCAGTACCCCGGAGGGGGCGAACACTGAAGCTTTCTTT
TRBJ2-3	once	TRBV9	NA	CASSVDYTGTQYF	TGTGCCAGCAGCGTAGATTATACCGGGACGCAGTATTTT
TRBJ1-1	NA	TRBV6-1	NA	CASSEGTRNTEAFF	TGTGCCAGCAGTGAGGGGACAAGGAACACTGAAGCTTTCTTT
TRBJ1-5	NA	TRBV19	TRBD1	CASTDRGYSNQPQHF	TGTGCCAGTACGGACAGGGGGTATAGCAATCAGCCCCAGCATTTT
TRBJ1-1	few	TRBV6-5	NA	CASNGGGRTEAFF	TGTGCCAGCAACGGGGGGGGCCGCACTGAAGCTTTCTTT
TRBJ1-2	NA	TRBV6-5	NA	CASTEGYGYTF	TGTGCCAGCACCGAGGGATATGGCTACACCTTC
TRBJ2-3	NA	TRBV29-1	TRBD1	CSVDGTGGSDTQYF	TGCAGCGTTGACGGGACAGGGGGATCAGATACGCAGTATTTT
TRBJ2-1	NA	TRBV27	TRBD1	CASSPGQDNEQFF	TGTGCCAGCAGTCCCGGACAGGACAATGAGCAGTTCTTC
TRBJ2-2	NA	TRBV2	NA	CASSEEGGGELFF	TGTGCCAGCAGTGAAGAGGGAGGCGGGGAGCTGTTTTTT
TRBJ1-2	NA	TRBV9	NA	CASSAQGPLYGYTF	TGTGCCAGCAGCGCCCAGGGTCCCCTCTATGGCTACACCTTC
TRBJ2-1	once	TRBV27	TRBD2	CASSWGSGTYNEQFF	TGTGCCAGCAGTTGGGGTAGCGGGACCTACAATGAGCAGTTCTTC
TRBJ2-3	NA	TRBV28	TRBD2	CATLSPGGTDTQYF	TGTGCCACACTCTCCCCCGGGGGGACAGATACGCAGTATTTT
TRBJ1-1	NA	TRBV6-6	NA	CASSYSISLNTEAFF	TGTGCCAGCAGTTACTCTATATCGTTGAACACTGAAGCTTTCTTT
TRBJ2-7	NA	TRBV10-3	NA	CAISESEGRPSYEQYF	TGTGCCATCAGTGAGTCGGAAGGCAGGCCGTCCTACGAGCAGTACTTC
TRBJ1-4	NA	TRBV5-1	NA	CASAQGRTNEKLFF	TGCGCCAGCGCACAGGGTCGGACTAATGAAAAACTGTTTTTT
TRBJ1-4	once	TRBV7-9	NA	CASSFDGGTNEKLFF	TGTGCCAGCAGCTTTGACGGGGGAACTAATGAAAAACTGTTTTTT
TRBJ1-2	once	TRBV29-1	NA	CSVEPEGRNYGYTF	TGCAGCGTTGAACCGGAGGGCCGTAACTATGGCTACACCTTC
TRBJ1-1	few	TRBV30	NA	CAWSASYPEAFF	TGTGCCTGGAGTGCCTCCTACCCTGAAGCTTTCTTT
TRBJ1-4	NA	TRBV10-3	TRBD1	CAISESLGQGEKLFF	TGTGCCATCAGTGAGTCCTTAGGACAGGGGGAAAAACTGTTTTTT
TRBJ2-5	NA	TRBV5-1	NA	CASSLQQAQGETQYF	TGCGCCAGCAGCTTACAACAGGCCCAGGGGGAGACCCAGTACTTC
TRBJ2-1	NA	TRBV7-7	TRBD1	CASSLRTGDYNEQFF	TGTGCCAGCAGCTTGCGGACAGGGGATTACAATGAGCAGTTCTTC
TRBJ2-2	NA	TRBV4-1	TRBD2	CASSLGGGFRELFF	TGCGCCAGCAGCCTCGGGGGGGGGTTCAGGGAGCTGTTTTTT
TRBJ1-1	NA	TRBV5-5	NA	CASSKTVNTEAFF	TGTGCCAGCAGCAAAACGGTGAACACTGAAGCTTTCTTT